These 7 T cell receptor beta chains originate from one sample sequenced in a study of cytotoxic CD8 clonotypes in ibrutinib-treated CLL. TCRdb keeps only in-frame clones here, not all; method: immunoSEQ multiplex PCR. The profile covers some 300,000 clones, with about 80% appearing a single time and 6.7% taken by the ten largest. Here the sequenced sample was PBMCs, taken before ibrutinib treatment. The receptors derive from a human donor with chronic lymphocytic leukemia.

This clone has a handful of counts. The V gene is TRBV30, the J gene TRBJ2-1; D might be TRBD2 (6 bases). Germline V lookup: CDR1 GTSNPN, CDR2 SVGIG (reference sequence). The ends were cut back, 8 bases at V and 2 bases at J, with 19 bases in the middle. This CDR3 contains 15 residues. CDR3 in amino acids: CAESGIGGTYNEQFF. The CDR3 DNA reads TGTGCCGAGTCAGGGATCGGGGGAACCTACAATGAGCAGTTCTTC.

V and J are TRBV5-4 and TRBJ2-1; 8 nucleotides line up with TRBD2. The V and J ends lost 3 bases and 9 bases, in that order; junction bases with no gene match: 17. Germline V gene data show CDR1 as SGHNT and CDR2 as YYREEE (reference sequence). The CDR3 is 17 amino acids. The CDR3 sequence is CASSSPIGLAGRGEQFF. CDR3 coding DNA: TGTGCCAGCAGCTCGCCGATTGGGCTAGCGGGTCGTGGTGAGCAGTTCTTC.

The CDR3 sequence is CATSRDRGAYGYTF. CDR3 nucleotide sequence: TGTGCCACCAGCAGGGACAGGGGGGCCTATGGCTACACCTTC. This rearrangement joins TRBV15 to TRBJ1-2, with TRBD1 matching 10 bases. CDR3 size: 14 residues. Germline V gives CDR1 LNHNV, CDR2 YYDKDF (reference sequence). The junction had 2 bases not matched to a gene; V was cut back by 3 bases and J by 4 bases.

This clone was counted once. The chain uses TRBV28 and TRBJ2-3; 7 nucleotides line up with TRBD1. This CDR3 spans 14 amino acids. Germline V gene data show CDR1 as MDHEN and CDR2 as SYDVKM. V lost 8 bases to trimming and J lost 1 base; unmatched junction nucleotides: 6. The CDR3 nucleotides are TGTGCCAGCGACACCGGACAGGGCACAGATACGCAGTATTTT. Translating gives CASDTGQGTDTQYF.

The chain links TRBV19 to TRBJ2-1, with TRBD2 matching 7 bases. This CDR3 is 15 amino acids long. V dropped 7 bases and J dropped 2; count of bases not matched to a gene: 8. Germline assignment: CDR1 LNHDA and CDR2 SQIVND (reference sequence). In DNA, the CDR3 is TGTGCCAGTACTCCCGGGACTACCACCTACAATGAGCAGTTCTTC. This gives the protein CASTPGTTTYNEQFF.

The rearrangement uses TRBV11-3 and TRBJ2-3, with D possibly TRBD2 on 6 matching bases. V lost 6 bases and J 4 bases, leaving 17 bases between the germline ends. CDR3 size: 15 residues. CDR1 is SGHNT, CDR2 YENEEA, per germline. CDR3 sequence: CASSPYGSGADTQYF. The CDR3 DNA reads TGTGCCAGCAGTCCCTACGGGAGTGGGGCAGATACGCAGTATTTT.

The chain employs TRBV14 and TRBJ2-5; D possibly corresponds to TRBD2 (6 bases). Germline V gives CDR1 SGHDN, CDR2 FVKESK. V was cut by 4 bases and J by 4 bases, with 13 bases left in between. The CDR3 is made up of 14 amino acids. The CDR3 loop is CASSPRLVGETQYF. The CDR3 DNA sequence: TGTGCCAGCAGCCCGCGACTAGTTGGAGAGACCCAGTACTTC.